The clone carrying this T cell receptor (beta chain) was counted at least ten times. What it recognizes is unknown. These data originate in a study of regulatory T cells in long-lasting Graves disease. Time point indicated: newly diagnosed GD, antithyroid drugs for less than 3 months. With RNA extracted from PBMCs as input, the TCR library was made. The study's findings and limits: Shared public clonotypes totalled some 2,500 in persistent patients, compared with 966 in new patients.

With iRepertoire HTBI primers and Arm-PCR of CDR3 regions, TCR beta libraries were built. Via MiXCR, TCRdb re-called the multiplex PCR reads, giving one row per CDR3 protein. Among about 540,000 distinct CDR3 sequences listed, approximately 13% were seen once. Another study also made use of these data, one on T cells in Graves' hyperthyroidism and ophthalmopathy. Per that study: Blood also contained most expanded thyroid clonotypes above 0.001.

The sequencing here drew on peripheral blood mononuclear cells (PBMCs), taken at new diagnosis, from a patient treated with antithyroid drugs. The receptor was derived from a man aged 30 to 39 with Graves disease.

The CDR3 here is CASSRFDEQYF. The CDR3 nucleotides are TGTGCCAGCTCGCGCTTCGACGAGCAGTACTTC. V and J are TRBV18 and TRBJ2-7; D gene ambiguous. Germline V gives CDR1 KGHSH, CDR2 LQKENI. This CDR3 is built from 11 residues. Trimming took 6 bases from V and 5 from J, leaving 8 bases between them.